This paragraph reports one T cell receptor (beta chain). Its antigen specificity is not known. No quality values exist for individual bases; no much larger clone is one base distant. Libraries came from the immunoSEQ multiplex PCR assay. Entries here come from immuneACCESS through TCRdb and include only in-frame sequences with V and J called. Some clones fail to appear in such tables; in the studies checked, an unresolved V gene covers under half of the shortfall, and the cause of the remainder is unknown. This sample has 40,000 to 60,000 clones in its table, and approximately 94% of those were observed once. The ten largest make up roughly 5% of the sample. From V the trimming removes 6 bases and from J it removes 8 bases, while the gene matches leave 7 bases of the junction unaccounted for. According to the germline V gene (reference sequence), CDR1 reads MNHEY and CDR2 reads SMNVEV. There are 14 amino acids in the CDR3, from cysteine to phenylalanine inclusive. Only the CDR3 DNA is retained, 42 bases long and in frame from the first base.

These data belong to a study of T cell changes during pregnancy in multiple sclerosis (dated by TCRdb to between 2018 and 2020). Regarding the complete study: In women with multiple sclerosis, the researchers looked at how the T cell repertoire shifted as pregnancy progressed.

The TCR sequence derives from a female donor with multiple sclerosis, enrolled in a pregnancy study. Recombination linked TRBV27 to TRBJ1-2, and TRBD1 aligns with 12 junction nucleotides. Sample: CD8+ T cells from peripheral blood mononuclear cells, taken before pregnancy. The CDR3 region reads CASRVGTGGIGYTF. The DNA is as follows: TGTGCCAGCAGGGTGGGGACAGGGGGCATCGGCTACACCTTC.